The rows below give T cell receptor beta chains drawn from one sample of a study of blood T cell repertoires in COVID-19. Using immunoSEQ multiplex PCR, the repertoire was profiled, and TCRdb retains in-frame clones only, with some absent. This sample yields 350,000 or so clones, of which under 95% are seen a single time; around 18% belongs to the top ten. The sequencing input was PBMCs or T cells enriched from blood (not recorded which). Source of these receptors: a woman under 40 who had recovered from COVID-19. Both conserved end residues are part of each CDR3. A D gene is named only where the DNA matches it firmly. Clone size is shown for a subset of rows, as once, few, many or a class of expanded clone.

>TRBJ2-7|14|-|TRBV9|-
CASSPSPAGHEQYF
TGTGCCAGCAGCCCATCCCCGGCAGGGCACGAGCAGTACTTC
>TRBJ2-3|14|-|TRBV18|-
CASSLSSGTDTQYF
TGTGCCAGCTCACTGTCTAGCGGCACAGATACGCAGTATTTT
>TRBJ2-7|15|TRBD1|TRBV5-1|-
CASSSGGTGFYEQYF
TGCGCCAGCAGCTCGGGTGGGACAGGGTTCTACGAGCAGTACTTC
>TRBJ2-3|16|TRBD2|TRBV7-2|once
CASRSGLAGRVDTQYF
TGTGCCAGCAGATCGGGACTAGCGGGACGGGTAGATACGCAGTATTTT
>TRBJ1-3|15|-|TRBV18|-
CASSPPNGVGNTIYF
TGTGCCAGCTCACCACCGAACGGGGTTGGAAACACCATATATTTT
>TRBJ1-2|14|TRBD1|TRBV3-1/TRBV3-2|-
CASSPSLRGPASTF
TGTGCCAGCAGCCCCTCTCTGAGGGGGCCGGCTTCCACCTTC
>TRBJ2-3|15|-|TRBV7-2|-
CASSSQSLGKDTQYF
TGTGCCAGCAGCTCACAATCACTGGGCAAAGATACGCAGTATTTT
>TRBJ1-2|11|TRBD1|TRBV2|-
CASQGAYGYTF
TGTGCCAGCCAGGGGGCGTACGGCTACACCTTC
>TRBJ1-3|13|-|TRBV2|-
CASTGDSGNTIYF
TGTGCCAGCACCGGGGACTCTGGAAACACCATATATTTT
>TRBJ1-4|16|-|TRBV2|-
CASRRTRTVANEKLFF
TGTGCCAGCAGACGTACGAGGACTGTAGCTAATGAAAAACTGTTTTTT
>TRBJ1-2|14|-|TRBV20-1|-
CSASLGALNYGYTF
TGCAGTGCTAGTCTGGGGGCCTTGAACTATGGCTACACCTTC
>TRBJ1-5|14|-|TRBV28|-
CASSPTGLGQPQHF
TGTGCCAGCAGTCCAACAGGGTTAGGTCAGCCCCAGCATTTT
>TRBJ2-7|15|TRBD1|TRBV28|-
CASSLVGQGTYEQYF
TGTGCCAGCAGTTTGGTGGGACAGGGAACCTACGAGCAGTACTTC
>TRBJ1-4|13|-|TRBV3-1/TRBV3-2|-
CAAGAGRNEKLFF
TGTGCCGCCGGCGCAGGGCGTAATGAAAAACTGTTTTTT
>TRBJ2-3|15|TRBD1|TRBV6-6|-
CASSTLTGSTDTQYF
TGTGCCAGCAGTACCCTGACAGGGTCCACAGATACGCAGTATTTT
>TRBJ1-2|14|TRBD1|TRBV5-1|-
CASSLAEGAGGYTF
TGCGCCAGCAGCTTGGCCGAGGGGGCTGGAGGCTACACCTTC
>TRBJ2-2|16|TRBD2|TRBV10-3|once
CAISTRAGPRTGELFF
TGTGCCATCAGCACTCGAGCGGGACCCCGCACCGGGGAGCTGTTTTTT
>TRBJ2-5|17|TRBD2|TRBV2|-
CASSGEAGRDPQETQYF
TGTGCCAGCAGTGGGGAGGCAGGGAGGGACCCGCAAGAGACCCAGTACTTC
>TRBJ1-5|14|TRBD1|TRBV28|-
CASSPGQGNQPQHF
TGTGCCAGCAGTCCGGGACAGGGTAACCAGCCCCAGCATTTT
>TRBJ1-5|15|-|TRBV4-2|-
CASSQDEMEMQPQHF
TGTGCCAGCAGCCAAGATGAAATGGAGATGCAGCCCCAGCATTTT
>TRBJ2-2|16|TRBD2|TRBV11-1|once
CASSIGTSGFYGELFF
TGTGCCAGCAGCATTGGGACTAGCGGGTTCTACGGGGAGCTGTTTTTT
>TRBJ1-2|13|-|TRBV7-8|-
CASSAGQLRYYTF
TGTGCCAGCAGCGCCGGACAGCTTCGATACTACACCTTC
>TRBJ2-7|13|TRBD2|TRBV10-3|-
CAIRLAGTYEQYF
TGTGCCATCAGGCTAGCGGGTACCTACGAGCAGTACTTC
>TRBJ1-2|13|-|TRBV7-9|once
CASSFRAGDGYTF
TGTGCCAGCAGCTTTAGGGCAGGGGATGGCTACACCTTC
>TRBJ1-1|15|TRBD1|TRBV5-1|-
CASSLENRGNTEAFF
TGCGCCAGCAGCTTGGAAAACAGGGGGAACACTGAAGCTTTCTTT
>TRBJ1-1|16|TRBD1|TRBV19|-
CASSTYLRGANTEAFF
TGTGCCAGTAGCACCTACCTCAGGGGGGCAAACACTGAAGCTTTCTTT
>TRBJ1-1|14|-|TRBV19|-
CASSDYRVNTEAFF
TGTGCCAGTAGTGACTACAGGGTTAACACTGAAGCTTTCTTT
>TRBJ2-3|15|-|TRBV29-1|-
CRGSANFGITDTQYF
TGCAGAGGTTCGGCGAATTTCGGGATCACAGATACGCAGTATTTT
>TRBJ2-1|16|-|TRBV24-1|-
CATSDLSTGSYNEQFF
TGTGCCACCAGTGATTTATCCACAGGCTCCTACAATGAGCAGTTCTTC
>TRBJ2-1|19|TRBD2|TRBV2|-
CASSELGASGPVGYNEQFF
TGTGCCAGCAGTGAACTTGGGGCTAGCGGTCCCGTAGGGTACAATGAGCAGTTCTTC
>TRBJ1-5|11|-|TRBV24-1|-
CAPLGPQPQHF
TGTGCCCCCCTGGGGCCTCAGCCCCAGCATTTT
>TRBJ1-2|15|TRBD1|TRBV2|-
CASSPRQTGSYGYTF
TGTGCCAGCAGCCCACGACAGACAGGGAGCTATGGCTACACCTTC